The 15 T cell receptor beta chains reported below all come from one sample, sequenced in a study of glioma-infiltrating T cells. Using RNA template, CDR3s of TCR alpha and beta were amplified with iRepertoire arm-PCR. One entry per CDR3 protein results from TCRdb running MiXCR on the multiplex PCR reads. The sample has a few hundred thousand distinct CDR3 sequences; around 45% are singletons. Sequencing was carried out using glioma tissue, nonneoplastic brain tissue, or PBMCs (not recorded which). These receptors all stem from a human donor with low-grade glioma or glioblastoma, undergoing nonglioma brain surgery, or in good health (not recorded which).

This clonotype showed up many times. The V call is TRBV15, the J call TRBJ2-7, with D maybe TRBD2 (6 bases). The CDR3 extends over 16 amino acids. CDR1 LNHNV and CDR2 YYDKDF come from the germline V gene (reference sequence). The V gene lost 0 bases and the J gene lost 2 bases, with 14 bases spanning the gap. CDR3 coding DNA: TGTGCCACCAGCAGAGATGGGGGGACTCAAGCCTACGAGCAGTACTTC. The encoded protein is CATSRDGGTQAYEQYF. The whole variable domain, remainder taken from reference TRBV15 and TRBJ2-7, is DAMVIQNPRYQVTQFGKPVTLSCSQTLNHNVMYWYQQKSSQAPKLLFHYYDKDFNNEADTPDNFQSRRPNTSFCFLDIRSPGLGDTAMYLCATSRDGGTQAYEQYFGPGTRLTVT.

The rearrangement uses TRBV7-3 and TRBJ2-7; 10 nucleotides match TRBD1. The CDR3 contains 16 residues. Germline V gene sequence: CDR1 SGHTA, CDR2 FQGTGA. Trimming removed 2 bases from V and 1 base from J; junction bases left unmatched: 5. This CDR3 is CASSLDGGQGSYEQYF. CDR3 in DNA: TGTGCCAGCAGCTTAGACGGGGGACAGGGGTCCTACGAGCAGTACTTC.

The rearrangement links TRBV2 to TRBJ1-2; TRBD1 might be the D (5 bases). Trimming removed 3 bases from V and 4 bases from J, with 12 bases in between. The CDR3 runs to 14 residues. Germline V lookup: CDR1 SNHLY, CDR2 FYNNEI. The CDR3 spells CASSDKGRSYGYTF. The CDR3 DNA follows: TGTGCCAGCAGTGATAAGGGGCGAAGCTATGGCTACACCTTC. Variable domain in full (rest from reference TRBV2 and TRBJ1-2): EPEVTQTPSHQVTQMGQEVILRCVPISNHLYFYWYRQILGQKVEFLVSFYNNEISEKSEIFDDQFSVERPDGSNFTLKIRSTKLEDSAMYFCASSDKGRSYGYTFGSGTRLTVV.

This clonotype appeared a few times. This chain joins TRBV20-1 and TRBJ2-1; D is ambiguous. The V gene lost 0 bases and the J gene lost 9 bases, with 15 bases spanning the gap. CDR3 size: 14 residues. From germline, CDR1 is DFQATT and CDR2 SNEGSKA (reference sequence). This CDR3 reads CSARDNLGVIEQFF. CDR3 sequence (DNA): TGCAGTGCTAGAGATAACCTAGGAGTCATTGAGCAGTTCTTC.

This chain connects TRBV27 to TRBJ2-1; 11 bases align to TRBD2. V was clipped by 7 bases and J by 5 bases; unmatched bases: 7. Germline loops: CDR1 MNHEY, CDR2 SMNVEV (reference sequence). CDR3 length equals 15 residues. CDR3 protein: CASIPGTSGNNEQFF. In DNA form, the CDR3 reads TGTGCCAGCATCCCCGGGACTAGCGGAAACAATGAGCAGTTCTTC.

V and J are TRBV20-1 and TRBJ1-5, with D perhaps TRBD1 (6 bases). Germline CDR1 and CDR2: DFQATT and SNEGSKA (reference sequence). The V end was cut by 3 bases, the J end by 4 bases, with 22 bases between. The CDR3 is 17 amino acids. The CDR3 region is CSASQGNRDIYNQPQHF. DNA for the CDR3: TGCAGTGCTAGTCAGGGCAACCGGGACATTTATAATCAGCCCCAGCATTTT.

This clonotype was seen only a few times. The rearrangement joins TRBV4-3 to TRBJ1-3; D not resolved. This CDR3 is 15 amino acids long. The germline V gene has CDR1 LGHNA and CDR2 YSLEER. V was trimmed by 0 bases and J by 4 bases, leaving 10 bases between them. The CDR3 DNA reads as TGCGCCAGCAGCCAAGATGGCGTCGGAGGAAACACCATATATTTT. Its protein is CASSQDGVGGNTIYF.

This clonotype occurred once. A much more abundant neighbour one base away suggests this may be a read error. The chain recombines TRBV28 with TRBJ1-2, with D possibly TRBD1 on 5 matching bases. The CDR3 runs 14 residues. Trimming stripped 10 bases from V and 10 bases from J, with 25 bases between. Germline V gives CDR1 MDHEN, CDR2 SYDVKM. The CDR3 spells CATSRDRGAGDYTF. The CDR3 nucleotides read TGTGCCACCAGCAGAGATCGGGGCGCGGGGGACTACACCTTC.

This chain links TRBV19 with TRBJ2-3; the D is unclear. V was cut by 10 bases and J by 2 bases, with 13 bases left in between. This CDR3 is built from 13 residues. Germline assignment: CDR1 LNHDA and CDR2 SQIVND (reference sequence). The CDR3 is CATLADLTDTQYF. The CDR3, as DNA: TGTGCCACACTCGCGGACCTCACAGATACGCAGTATTTT. Using reference TRBV19 and TRBJ2-3 for the parts outside the CDR3, the full variable domain is DGGITQSPKYLFRKEGQNVTLSCEQNLNHDAMYWYRQDPGQGLRLIYYSQIVNDFQKGDIAEGYSVSREKKESFPLTVTSAQKNPTAFYLCATLADLTDTQYFGPGTRLTVL.

CDR3 loop: CASSQDFSGRNEQFF. Here the CDR3 DNA reads TGCGCCAGCAGCCAAGATTTCAGCGGGAGGAATGAGCAGTTCTTC. The rearrangement links TRBV4-3 to TRBJ2-1, with 9 bases lining up with TRBD2. The CDR3 length is 15 residues. V was clipped by 0 bases and J by 7 bases; unmatched bases: 4. Germline lookup yields CDR1 LGHNA and CDR2 YSLEER.

Ten or more counts support this clonotype. This chain uses TRBV27 with TRBJ2-1, with 11 bases matching TRBD1. This CDR3 is 15 amino acids long. CDR1 is MNHEY and CDR2 is SMNVEV in the germline V gene (reference sequence). J was trimmed by 10 bases and V by 5 bases; bases with no gene match: 10. The CDR3 DNA sequence: TGTGCCAGCAGTCTCGGGACAGGGGGGAATCAGGAGCAGTTCTTC. Protein sequence: CASSLGTGGNQEQFF.

The chain links TRBV10-3 to TRBJ1-1, with a tentative D call TRBD1 (6 bases). The CDR3 sequence is 13 residues long. The V and J ends lost 6 bases and 4 bases respectively, with 12 bases between them. Looked up from germline, CDR1 is ENHRY and CDR2 is SYGVKD. The CDR3 nucleotides read TGTGCCATCAGCGGAGGGGGATTCACTGAAGCTTTCTTT. This gives the protein CAISGGGFTEAFF.

This clonotype turned up a few times. The chain links TRBV4-3 to TRBJ1-5; D unresolved. The V end was cut by 0 bases, the J end by 1 base, with 7 bases between. Germline assignment: CDR1 LGHNA and CDR2 YSLEER. CDR3 length: 15 amino acids. CDR3 region: CASSQEYGSNQPQHF. In nucleotides, the CDR3 is TGCGCCAGCAGCCAAGAATACGGGAGCAATCAGCCCCAGCATTTT.

Of note for this clonotype: Compared with germline, one end of the junction differs, possibly owing to a read error. The rearrangement links TRBV2 to TRBJ1-5; TRBD1 matches 8 bases. Per germline, CDR1 SNHLY and CDR2 FYNNEI. This CDR3 has 13 amino acids. The CDR3 DNA reads TGTGCCAGCAGTACTGACAGGGGTCAGCCCCGGCATTTT. Its translation: CASSTDRGQPRHF.

This clonotype was seen only a few times. The rearrangement links TRBV20-1 to TRBJ1-4, with unresolved D. The CDR3 loop spans 13 amino acids. Germline V lookup: CDR1 DFQATT, CDR2 SNEGSKA (reference sequence). With 7 bases removed from V and 0 bases from J, the gap between germline ends came to 9 bases. CDR3 bases: TGCAGTGTTGCCCAGTCAACTAATGAAAAACTGTTTTTT. Its protein product is CSVAQSTNEKLFF.